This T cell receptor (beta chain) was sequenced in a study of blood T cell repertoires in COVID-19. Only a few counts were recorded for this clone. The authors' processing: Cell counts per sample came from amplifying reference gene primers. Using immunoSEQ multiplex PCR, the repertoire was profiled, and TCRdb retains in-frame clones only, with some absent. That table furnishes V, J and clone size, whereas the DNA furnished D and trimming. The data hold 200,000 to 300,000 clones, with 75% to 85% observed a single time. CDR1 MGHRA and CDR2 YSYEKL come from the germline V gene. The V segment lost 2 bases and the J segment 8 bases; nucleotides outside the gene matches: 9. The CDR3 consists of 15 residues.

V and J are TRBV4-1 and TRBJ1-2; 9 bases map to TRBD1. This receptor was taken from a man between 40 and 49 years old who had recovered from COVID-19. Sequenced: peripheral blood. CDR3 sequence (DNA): TGCGCCAGCAGCCAAATGACAGGGGGATGGGACGGCTACACCTTC. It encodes CASSQMTGGWDGYTF.